This T cell receptor (beta chain) was retrieved from a study of long-term antiretroviral therapy in people with HIV. General study points: Those clones which expanded before ART made up the dominant part of the repertoire at all time points.

Trimming cost V 0 bases and J 4 bases, with 3 bases left between them. CDR3 length equals 12 residues. Germline-derived CDR1 and CDR2 are SEHNR and FQNEAQ (reference sequence). With regard to this clone: Its antigen is unidentified.

This was the immunoSEQ v3.0 assay at survey level. Only in-frame clones appear in the TCRdb table, and some are missing; sequencing was by immunoSEQ multiplex PCR. The sample records about 25,000 clones, around 79% being singletons. Sequenced material: unsorted PBMCs, taken 1.2 years after starting antiretroviral therapy. The sequence derives from a woman aged 40 to 50 with HIV. V usage is TRBV7-9 and J usage is TRBJ1-2; D is ambiguous. The CDR3 sequence is CASSLASYGYTF. CDR3 coding DNA: TGTGCCAGCAGCTTAGCATCCTATGGCTACACCTTC. Full variable domain (missing parts from reference TRBV7-9 and TRBJ1-2): DTGVSQNPRHKITKRGQNVTFRCDPISEHNRLYWYRQTLGQGPEFLTYFQNEAQLEKSRLLSDRFSAERPKGSFSTLEIQRTEQGDSAMYLCASSLASYGYTFGSGTRLTVV.